This T cell receptor (beta chain) is drawn from a study of tumor-infiltrating lymphocytes in localized non-small cell lung cancer. Study information: The cohort mixed smokers and never-smokers, several histologies, and some post-neoadjuvant-chemotherapy samples.

Study-wide findings and caveats: TCR sequencing covered a subset of patients with enough tissue.

This clone was recorded a few times. Antigen specificity is unknown. The germline V gene encodes CDR1 MDHEN and CDR2 SYDVKM. Trimming left V 4 bases short and J 0 bases short, with 7 bases between. The CDR3 sequence is 15 residues long. Libraries were prepared by immunoSEQ multiplex PCR; TCRdb keeps only in-frame clonotypes and omits some of them. The repertoire holds around 24,000 clones, 50% to 70% seen once, with roughly 5% in the top ten. Sequencing was done on a sample of lung tumor tissue. This rearrangement joins TRBV28 to TRBJ2-6; D gene unclear. The source of this sequence is a human donor with non-small cell lung cancer. Written as DNA, the CDR3 is TGTGCCAGCAGTTCCTTGGCCTCTGGGGCCAACGTCCTGACTTTC. Its translation: CASSSLASGANVLTF.